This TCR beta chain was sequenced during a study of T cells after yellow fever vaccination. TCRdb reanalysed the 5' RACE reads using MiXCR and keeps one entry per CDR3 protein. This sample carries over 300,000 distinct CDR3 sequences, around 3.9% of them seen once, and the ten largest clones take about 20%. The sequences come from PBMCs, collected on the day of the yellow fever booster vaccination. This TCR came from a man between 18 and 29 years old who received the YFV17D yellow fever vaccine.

The CDR3 loop reads CASSSGGGSSTGANVLTF. In nucleotides, the CDR3 is TGTGCCAGCAGCTCTGGGGGCGGCTCATCAACTGGGGCCAACGTCCTGACTTTC. The J gene is TRBJ2-6, the V gene TRBV5-5; the D gene is possibly TRBD1 (6 bases). This CDR3 comprises 18 residues. V was shortened by 3 bases and J by 2 bases, with 18 bases between the two germline ends. Germline lookup yields CDR1 SGHKS and CDR2 YYEKEE (reference sequence).